This T cell receptor beta chain was sequenced for a study of shared clonotypes between healthy human individuals. Turning to the study itself: Samples came from a couple of female and a few male donors aged 18 to 49.

Genomic DNA per cell subset filled all wells of several immunoSEQ plates. Measured with immunoSEQ multiplex PCR; TCRdb has only the in-frame clones, and not every one. The sample has under 750,000 clones, 55% to 80% seen once; the top ten hold under 2%. Findings and caveats of the study: An effect of sequencing depth on clonotype sharing among donors was expected. Estimated richness values were generally larger in naive subsets than in memory subsets.

On this clone: Its specificity is not known.

Trimming removed 5 bases at V and 12 bases at J, with 20 bases between. This CDR3 region has 13 residues. Germline V gene lookup returns CDR1 MNHNY and CDR2 SVGAGI (reference sequence). V usage is TRBV6-6 and J usage is TRBJ2-7, with D hard to call. The TCR comes from a woman in her thirties in good health. Material for sequencing was memory CD4+ T cells sorted from blood. Sample subset: CD45RA-negative fraction. CDR3 sequence (DNA): TGTGCCAGCAGTGCGGCCCAAAATAGGCCTGCGTACTTC. This gives the protein CASSAAQNRPAYF.